Many counts were recorded for the clone carrying this T cell receptor (beta chain). The antigen remains undetermined. The sample comes from a study of response to subunit inactivated influenza vaccine. Study-wide findings and caveats: The authors suggested that few new T cells are recruited per seasonal influenza vaccination.

TCRdb reprocessed the RT-PCR reads via MiXCR and lists one record per CDR3 protein. The profile covers hundreds of thousands of distinct CDR3 sequences, with over 9.5% appearing a single time and approximately 12% taken by the ten largest. Sequenced here: PBMCs from blood, sampled roughly 45 days after vaccination. The source of this sequence is a man in his forties or fifties who received an inactivated influenza vaccine.

The CDR3 protein is CASSPEITKRTDTQYF. The CDR3 DNA is TGCGCCAGCAGCCCTGAAATTACGAAACGCACAGATACGCAGTATTTT. V usage is TRBV5-1 and J usage is TRBJ2-3; D gene ambiguous. This CDR3 contains 16 residues. CDR1 and CDR2 (germline): SGHRS, YFSETQ. The V gene lost 4 bases and the J gene lost 1 base, with 16 bases spanning the gap.